A selection of T cell receptor beta chains follows, all from one sample in a study of T cell changes during pregnancy in multiple sclerosis. The data were produced by immunoSEQ multiplex PCR, yet TCRdb's version contains in-frame clones alone and is incomplete. The repertoire holds roughly 72,000 clones, with 90% to 95% as singletons. The input for sequencing was CD4+ T cells from peripheral blood mononuclear cells, taken after pregnancy. Receptors originate from a female donor with multiple sclerosis, enrolled in a pregnancy study. Both conserved end residues are part of each CDR3. D genes are given only for firm matches. The size field is filled for only some rows; it gives once, few, many or a size class.

CDR3nt: TGTGCCAGTAGTTTACTACGGGGAGATACGCAGTATTTT
CDR3aa: CASSLLRGDTQYF
d_gene: .
j_gene: TRBJ2-3
abundance: .
v_gene: TRBV19

CDR3nt: TGTGCCAGCAGTTTCCACAAATGGACTAGTCGTACAGATACGCAGTATTTT
CDR3aa: CASSFHKWTSRTDTQYF
d_gene: TRBD2
j_gene: TRBJ2-3
abundance: .
v_gene: TRBV27

CDR3nt: TGTGCCAGCAGTCTGGGGGGGGCGCTATTCGATGAGCAGTTCTTC
CDR3aa: CASSLGGALFDEQFF
d_gene: .
j_gene: TRBJ2-1
abundance: .
v_gene: TRBV28

CDR3nt: TGTGCCAGCAGCCAAGCCACAGGGGCGGCTGGCTACACCTTC
CDR3aa: CASSQATGAAGYTF
d_gene: TRBD1
j_gene: TRBJ1-2
abundance: .
v_gene: TRBV14

CDR3nt: TGTGCCAGCTGGTCTCGGGGGACAGGGGGGACCGGGGAGCTGTTTTTT
CDR3aa: CASWSRGTGGTGELFF
d_gene: TRBD1
j_gene: TRBJ2-2
abundance: .
v_gene: TRBV28

CDR3nt: TGTGCCAGCAGCCGCGACAGGGTCCAAGAGACCCAGTACTTC
CDR3aa: CASSRDRVQETQYF
d_gene: TRBD1
j_gene: TRBJ2-5
abundance: .
v_gene: TRBV6-5

CDR3nt: TGTGCCAGCACACAAAGGGGAATTTCTGAAGCTTTCTTT
CDR3aa: CASTQRGISEAFF
d_gene: .
j_gene: TRBJ1-1
abundance: .
v_gene: TRBV2

CDR3nt: TGTGCCAGCACCTCAGGGTTAGAGACCCAGTACTTC
CDR3aa: CASTSGLETQYF
d_gene: .
j_gene: TRBJ2-5
abundance: .
v_gene: TRBV28

CDR3nt: TGTGCCAGCAGCTCTCTAGCGGGGGAAAACATTCAGTACTTC
CDR3aa: CASSSLAGENIQYF
d_gene: TRBD2
j_gene: TRBJ2-4
abundance: once
v_gene: TRBV6-5

CDR3nt: TGCGCCAGCAGCTTGGCCCGGGGGGCTAGGGGGAATGGCTACACCTTC
CDR3aa: CASSLARGARGNGYTF
d_gene: .
j_gene: TRBJ1-2
abundance: .
v_gene: TRBV5-1

CDR3nt: TGTGCCAGCAGTTTAGCTGGTAGCTCCTACAATGAGCAGTTCTTC
CDR3aa: CASSLAGSSYNEQFF
d_gene: .
j_gene: TRBJ2-1
abundance: .
v_gene: TRBV28

CDR3nt: TGTGCCAGCAGCCAGGGGCGAGCGGGAGTTAACACCGGGGAGCTGTTTTTT
CDR3aa: CASSQGRAGVNTGELFF
d_gene: TRBD2
j_gene: TRBJ2-2
abundance: .
v_gene: TRBV4-2

CDR3nt: TGTGCCAGCAGTGTGGAGATGAGTTACAATGAGCAGTTCTTC
CDR3aa: CASSVEMSYNEQFF
d_gene: .
j_gene: TRBJ2-1
abundance: once
v_gene: TRBV6-1

CDR3nt: TGTGCCAGTAGTTCGGACAGGTTCGCCTACGAGCAGTACTTC
CDR3aa: CASSSDRFAYEQYF
d_gene: TRBD1
j_gene: TRBJ2-7
abundance: once
v_gene: TRBV19

CDR3nt: TGTGCCAGCAGCCTCGCGGGCGCCGGGGAGCTGTTTTTT
CDR3aa: CASSLAGAGELFF
d_gene: .
j_gene: TRBJ2-2
abundance: .
v_gene: TRBV7-3

CDR3nt: TGTGCCAGCAGCGCTCAAGCCGAGGGTCCCAGCGGATTC
CDR3aa: CASSAQAEGPSGF
d_gene: .
j_gene: TRBJ1-2
abundance: .
v_gene: TRBV9

CDR3nt: TGTGCCAGCAGCTTTCGGACTAGCGGGAGCAATGAGCAGTTCTTC
CDR3aa: CASSFRTSGSNEQFF
d_gene: TRBD2
j_gene: TRBJ2-1
abundance: .
v_gene: TRBV13

CDR3nt: TGTGCCAGCAGTGGGGGGACAGTGAACTCTGGAAACACCATATATTTT
CDR3aa: CASSGGTVNSGNTIYF
d_gene: TRBD1
j_gene: TRBJ1-3
abundance: .
v_gene: TRBV6-1

CDR3nt: TGCGCCAGCAGCCAAGACCCATCCTCCGGCGCGCAAGCGATTTACAATGAGCAGTTCTTC
CDR3aa: CASSQDPSSGAQAIYNEQFF
d_gene: .
j_gene: TRBJ2-1
abundance: .
v_gene: TRBV4-3

CDR3nt: TGTGCCAGTAGTATAGCCTCGGGACTAGCGGGAGGGTTAAAAAACATTCAGTACTTC
CDR3aa: CASSIASGLAGGLKNIQYF
d_gene: TRBD2
j_gene: TRBJ2-4
abundance: .
v_gene: TRBV19

CDR3nt: TGTGCCTGCGGTACAGGGGCTCTTTTTCCCGGGGAGCTGTTTTTT
CDR3aa: CACGTGALFPGELFF
d_gene: TRBD1
j_gene: TRBJ2-2
abundance: .
v_gene: TRBV30

CDR3nt: TGTGCCAGCAGCCCTAGACTAGCGAAACCCTACAATGAGCAGTTCTTC
CDR3aa: CASSPRLAKPYNEQFF
d_gene: TRBD2
j_gene: TRBJ2-1
abundance: .
v_gene: TRBV7-9

CDR3nt: TGCGCCAGCAGCTCGGCCTACGAGCAGTACTTC
CDR3aa: CASSSAYEQYF
d_gene: .
j_gene: TRBJ2-7
abundance: .
v_gene: TRBV5-1

CDR3nt: TGCGCCAGCAGCCGTGGGGAGGATATTGTGGAAAACACCATATATTTT
CDR3aa: CASSRGEDIVENTIYF
d_gene: .
j_gene: TRBJ1-3
abundance: .
v_gene: TRBV4-1

CDR3nt: TGTGCCAGCAGTCGGACTCTTACCTACGAGCAGTACTTC
CDR3aa: CASSRTLTYEQYF
d_gene: .
j_gene: TRBJ2-7
abundance: .
v_gene: TRBV6-5

CDR3nt: TGCGCCAGCAGCATAGGAGGCCCTGGCGATGAGCAGTTCTTC
CDR3aa: CASSIGGPGDEQFF
d_gene: .
j_gene: TRBJ2-1
abundance: few
v_gene: TRBV5-1

CDR3nt: TGTGCCAGCAGCTGCCGACTAGGCCGCGGAGCAGATACGCAGTATTTT
CDR3aa: CASSCRLGRGADTQYF
d_gene: .
j_gene: TRBJ2-3
abundance: .
v_gene: TRBV13

CDR3nt: TGTGCCACCAGCAGAGAACCGGGAGGGATGGGGGGAAACATTCAGTACTTC
CDR3aa: CATSREPGGMGGNIQYF
d_gene: TRBD2
j_gene: TRBJ2-4
abundance: .
v_gene: TRBV15

CDR3nt: TGTGCCAGCAGCGGGAGCGAGGGGAACTATCAGCCCCAGCATTTT
CDR3aa: CASSGSEGNYQPQHF
d_gene: .
j_gene: TRBJ1-5
abundance: once
v_gene: TRBV6-1

CDR3nt: TGTGCCAGCCTCCTGGCAGTAGCGGTGGGGAATGAGCAGTTCTTC
CDR3aa: CASLLAVAVGNEQFF
d_gene: .
j_gene: TRBJ2-1
abundance: once
v_gene: TRBV11-2

CDR3nt: TGTGCCAGCAGTGAAGGGACTCCCGCCCAGTACTTC
CDR3aa: CASSEGTPAQYF
d_gene: .
j_gene: TRBJ2-5
abundance: .
v_gene: TRBV6-1

CDR3nt: TGTGCCAGCAGTATGACAGGGGGGGACTATGGCTACACCTTC
CDR3aa: CASSMTGGDYGYTF
d_gene: TRBD1
j_gene: TRBJ1-2
abundance: .
v_gene: TRBV2

CDR3nt: TGTGCCAGCAGTGAAGCCAGGGATAATGAGCAGTTCTTC
CDR3aa: CASSEARDNEQFF
d_gene: .
j_gene: TRBJ2-1
abundance: .
v_gene: TRBV6-1

CDR3nt: TGTGCCAGCAGCTCATGGACAGGCCTCTCTGGAAACACCATATATTTT
CDR3aa: CASSSWTGLSGNTIYF
d_gene: TRBD1
j_gene: TRBJ1-3
abundance: .
v_gene: TRBV7-2

CDR3nt: TGCGCCAGCAGCTTGCGGGACACCGGGGAGCTGTTTTTT
CDR3aa: CASSLRDTGELFF
d_gene: .
j_gene: TRBJ2-2
abundance: .
v_gene: TRBV5-1

CDR3nt: TGTGCCAGCAGCCAAGGAGGGACCGGGGAGCTGTTTTTT
CDR3aa: CASSQGGTGELFF
d_gene: .
j_gene: TRBJ2-2
abundance: once
v_gene: TRBV11-3

CDR3nt: TGTGCCGCAGGAAGGGGGAACACCGGGGAGCTGTTTTTT
CDR3aa: CAAGRGNTGELFF
d_gene: .
j_gene: TRBJ2-2
abundance: .
v_gene: TRBV7-2

CDR3nt: TGTGCCAGTAGAACTCCCAGGGGACTGCCGGGACTAGCGGGAGTCACCGGGGAGCTGTTTTTT
CDR3aa: CASRTPRGLPGLAGVTGELFF
d_gene: TRBD2
j_gene: TRBJ2-2
abundance: .
v_gene: TRBV19

CDR3nt: TGCGCCAGCAGCCAAGATGAGTGGGGGCTTGGAAACACCATATATTTT
CDR3aa: CASSQDEWGLGNTIYF
d_gene: .
j_gene: TRBJ1-3
abundance: .
v_gene: TRBV4-1

CDR3nt: TGTGCCAGCAGTTTATCTAGGACAGGGGGGTCCGGGGAGCTGTTTTTT
CDR3aa: CASSLSRTGGSGELFF
d_gene: TRBD1
j_gene: TRBJ2-2
abundance: .
v_gene: TRBV27

CDR3nt: TGTGCCAGCAAAGGACTAGCGGGAACCACCGGGGAGCTGTTTTTT
CDR3aa: CASKGLAGTTGELFF
d_gene: TRBD2
j_gene: TRBJ2-2
abundance: once
v_gene: TRBV27

CDR3nt: TGTGCCAGTCAAAGACGGACTCCCACCTACGAGCAGTACTTC
CDR3aa: CASQRRTPTYEQYF
d_gene: .
j_gene: TRBJ2-7
abundance: .
v_gene: TRBV5-6

CDR3nt: TGTGCCATCGGGACAGGGTGGATGAACACTGAAGCTTTCTTT
CDR3aa: CAIGTGWMNTEAFF
d_gene: TRBD1
j_gene: TRBJ1-1
abundance: .
v_gene: TRBV10-3

CDR3nt: TGTGCCAGAAGCTTGGAGGCGGGTAGCACAGATACGCAGTATTTT
CDR3aa: CARSLEAGSTDTQYF
d_gene: .
j_gene: TRBJ2-3
abundance: .
v_gene: TRBV5-3

CDR3nt: TGCAGCGTTGACCCGTACAGGGGTTATGAGCAGTTCTTC
CDR3aa: CSVDPYRGYEQFF
d_gene: TRBD1
j_gene: TRBJ2-1
abundance: .
v_gene: TRBV29-1

CDR3nt: TGTGCCAGCAGCGTAGGCCTCAGGGGAGGGGACGGGGAGCTGTTTTTT
CDR3aa: CASSVGLRGGDGELFF
d_gene: .
j_gene: TRBJ2-2
abundance: once
v_gene: TRBV9

CDR3nt: TGTGCCTGGAGTGTAAGGGCTAGCGGGAGAAACACCGGGGAGCTGTTTTTT
CDR3aa: CAWSVRASGRNTGELFF
d_gene: TRBD2
j_gene: TRBJ2-2
abundance: .
v_gene: TRBV30

CDR3nt: TGTGCCAGCAGCTCGGGTGGTAGTAGCGCCTACAATGAGCAGTTCTTC
CDR3aa: CASSSGGSSAYNEQFF
d_gene: .
j_gene: TRBJ2-1
abundance: .
v_gene: TRBV5-4

CDR3nt: TGTGCCAGCAGCCTCGGGACTAGCGGGAGCACAGATACGCAGTATTTT
CDR3aa: CASSLGTSGSTDTQYF
d_gene: TRBD2
j_gene: TRBJ2-3
abundance: .
v_gene: TRBV9